This passage covers 27 T cell receptor beta chains from one sample sequenced in a study of T cells in localized non-small cell lung cancer (dated by TCRdb to 2020 to 2021). Library method: the immunoSEQ multiplex PCR assay. TCRdb took this table from immuneACCESS and kept in-frame rearrangements with V and J called. Such tables lack part of the clones; where checked against another copy, unresolved V genes explain under half of the gap, and the rest is unexplained. This sample holds 10,000 to 15,000 clones; over 65% were observed only once. The ten largest clones add up to about 20% of the sample. Sequencing used peripheral blood, obtained before any cancer treatment. The receptors here all came from a male donor at least 60 years old with stage I lung adenocarcinoma.

This sequence joins TRBV28 and TRBJ2-4; tentative D call: TRBD2 (6 bases). This CDR3 is 15 amino acids long. Per germline, CDR1 MDHEN and CDR2 SYDVKM. Trimming removed 10 bases at V and 0 bases at J, with 16 bases between. DNA of the CDR3: TGTGCCACCCTAGAGGAGGGCTTAGCCAAAAACATTCAGTACTTC. Translation: CATLEEGLAKNIQYF.

The rearrangement links TRBV6-5 to TRBJ2-7; weak D call: TRBD1 (5 bases). The germline V gene encodes CDR1 MNHEY and CDR2 SVGAGI. This CDR3 has 13 amino acids. The V and J ends lost 2 bases and 7 bases respectively, with 12 bases between them. The CDR3 nucleotides are TGTGCCAGCAGTTACACGACAGTAGGGGAGCAGTACTTC. Protein: CASSYTTVGEQYF.

The chain employs TRBV28 and TRBJ1-2; D is ambiguous. In germline, CDR1 is MDHEN, CDR2 SYDVKM. CDR3 length: 12 amino acids. Trimming took 3 bases from V and 8 from J, leaving 10 bases between them. CDR3 sequence reads: CASSFKAQGYTF. The DNA for the CDR3 is TGTGCCAGCAGTTTCAAAGCGCAAGGCTACACCTTC.

This rearrangement joins TRBV9 to TRBJ2-1, with 8 bases identical to TRBD2. This CDR3 has 16 amino acids. The germline V gene encodes CDR1 SGDLS and CDR2 YYNGEE. J gave up 1 base and V 4 bases, and 7 bases lay outside the gene matches. The DNA of the CDR3 is TGTGCCAGCAGCCCAATCTTAGCGGGGTCCTACAATGAGCAGTTCTTC. This gives the protein CASSPILAGSYNEQFF.

This chain uses TRBV19 with TRBJ2-4; D is uncertain. Germline V CDR1 and CDR2: LNHDA, SQIVND (reference sequence). The ends were cut back, 5 bases at V and 7 bases at J, with 24 bases in the middle. This CDR3 has 17 amino acids. The CDR3 DNA reads TGTGCCAGTAGTCCTACCGCCTTTGGCGTTTCTTCCAACATTCAGTACTTC. Encoded protein: CASSPTAFGVSSNIQYF. The full variable domain, rest sourced from reference TRBV19 and TRBJ2-4, is DGGITQSPKYLFRKEGQNVTLSCEQNLNHDAMYWYRQDPGQGLRLIYYSQIVNDFQKGDIAEGYSVSREKKESFPLTVTSAQKNPTAFYLCASSPTAFGVSSNIQYFGAGTRLSVL.

A note on this clone: The junction departs from the called germline gene at one end, perhaps through a read error. This chain joins TRBV9 and TRBJ1-3, with D tentatively TRBD1 (6 bases). Germline CDR1 is SGDLS and CDR2 is YYNGEE. The CDR3 has 18 residues. The CDR3 coding sequence is TGTGCCAGCAGCGTAGACTGGGGTGGGGGCAGCTCTGGAGACACCATATATTTT. Amino acid sequence: CASSVDWGGGSSGDTIYF.

This clone was observed a few times. V and J are TRBV19 and TRBJ2-4; the D is unclear. The CDR3 consists of 14 residues. The ends were cut back, 7 bases at V and 1 base at J, with 11 bases in the middle. Germline values: CDR1 LNHDA, CDR2 SQIVND (reference sequence). This CDR3 reads CASTRSAAKNIQYF. The CDR3 DNA reads as TGTGCCAGTACCAGGTCGGCTGCCAAAAACATTCAGTACTTC.

J is TRBJ2-2 and V is TRBV4-1, with D perhaps TRBD2 (6 bases). The CDR3 covers 16 residues. V lost 6 bases and J 1 base, leaving 15 bases between the germline ends. In germline, CDR1 is MGHRA, CDR2 YSYEKL. CDR3 sequence: CASRPEGAENTGELFF. CDR3 bases: TGCGCCAGCAGACCGGAGGGAGCGGAGAACACCGGGGAGCTGTTTTTT.

This chain connects TRBV5-8 to TRBJ2-5; no clear D. CDR3 length equals 14 residues. V shed 3 bases and J shed 2 bases, with 11 bases lying between them. CDR1 and CDR2 from the germline V gene are SGHTS and YDEGEE. The DNA of the CDR3 is TGTGCCAGCAGCTCAATTACAGTTCAAGAGACCCAGTACTTC. Translation gives CASSSITVQETQYF.

This sequence joins TRBV21-1 and TRBJ1-2. TRBV21-1 is a pseudogene. This CDR3 contains 14 residues. The CDR3 region is CASSEPIANYGYTF. The CDR3 bases are TGTGCCAGCAGCGAGCCAATAGCTAACTATGGCTACACCTTC.

The gene calls are TRBV9 and TRBJ2-1; a possible D gene is TRBD2 (7 bases). The CDR3 has 15 residues. Germline values: CDR1 SGDLS, CDR2 YYNGEE. V was trimmed by 0 bases and J by 5 bases, leaving 12 bases between them. The CDR3 DNA is TGTGCCAGCAGCGTAGGCGGGGGCCGCAACAATGAGCAGTTCTTC. It encodes CASSVGGGRNNEQFF.

This clone was detected only once. This chain joins TRBV18 and TRBJ2-7; 10 bases fit TRBD1. The ends lost 6 bases at V and 3 bases at J; junction bases unmatched: 8. This CDR3 comprises 15 residues. From germline, CDR1 is KGHSH and CDR2 LQKENI. The CDR3 reads CASSQGDRGSYEQYF. CDR3 in DNA: TGTGCCAGCTCTCAGGGGGACAGGGGAAGCTACGAGCAGTACTTC.

The gene calls are TRBV9 and TRBJ1-6, with D unresolved. The V end was cut by 7 bases, the J end by 7 bases, with 12 bases between. The CDR3 contains 13 residues. Germline CDR1 SGDLS, CDR2 YYNGEE. As DNA, the CDR3 is TGTGCCAGCCAAAGTGACATAAATTCACCCCTCCACTTT. It yields the protein CASQSDINSPLHF.

V usage is TRBV7-8 and J usage is TRBJ2-2, with D perhaps being TRBD1 or TRBD2 (7 bases each). The CDR3 loop spans 17 amino acids. V was clipped by 5 bases and J by 6 bases, with 22 bases between them. The germline V gene has CDR1 SGHVS and CDR2 FQNEAQ. CDR3 DNA: TGTGCCAGCAGCCAAGGGGGGGACAGTAGTCACCCCGGGGAGCTGTTTTTT. Protein sequence: CASSQGGDSSHPGELFF.

The V gene is TRBV6-6, the J gene TRBJ1-1; 7 bases align to TRBD1. The CDR3 sequence is 14 residues long. Germline trimming cut 5 bases from V and 0 bases from J; bases unmatched to any gene: 3. Germline V gene lookup returns CDR1 MNHNY and CDR2 SVGAGI (reference sequence). The CDR3 reads CASSTGAMNTEAFF. The CDR3 DNA is TGTGCCAGCAGTACAGGGGCCATGAACACTGAAGCTTTCTTT.

DNA of the CDR3: TGTGCCAGTAGTACCCCCGGGACACTAGATACGCAGTATTTT. Its translation: CASSTPGTLDTQYF. V is TRBV19 and J is TRBJ2-3; D might be TRBD1 (6 bases). Germline CDR1 is LNHDA and CDR2 is SQIVND (reference sequence). This CDR3 is 14 amino acids long. The ends were cut back, 4 bases at V and 5 bases at J, with 13 bases in the middle.

V gene TRBV7-2 combines with J gene TRBJ1-3; D ambiguous. This CDR3 is built from 13 residues. V was clipped by 4 bases and J by 0 bases, with 4 bases between them. Germline V gene sequence: CDR1 SGHTA, CDR2 FQGNSA. Here the CDR3 DNA reads TGTGCCAGCAGCTACACCTCTGGAAACACCATATATTTT. It codes for CASSYTSGNTIYF.

This clone has just a few counts. The chain carries TRBV5-4 and TRBJ1-5, with no clear D. This CDR3 comprises 13 residues. Per the germline V gene, CDR1 is SGHNT and CDR2 is YYREEE (reference sequence). V was cut by 0 bases and J by 7 bases, with 8 bases left in between. CDR3: CASSLDALQPQHF. The CDR3 DNA follows: TGTGCCAGCAGCTTGGATGCGTTGCAGCCCCAGCATTTT.

The chain links TRBV6-1 to TRBJ1-5; D is unresolved. V shed 2 bases and J shed 0 bases, with 8 bases lying between them. This CDR3 region has 15 residues. In germline, CDR1 is MNHNS, CDR2 SASEGT. The CDR3 DNA follows: TGTGCCAGCAGTGAATACATAATTAGCAATCAGCCCCAGCATTTT. Translation: CASSEYIISNQPQHF.

The genes are TRBV4-3 and TRBJ2-5; the match to TRBD1 covers 7 bases. CDR1 LGHNA and CDR2 YSLEER come from the germline V gene. With 2 bases clipped from V and 4 bases from J, the junction kept 7 bases outside the gene matches. The CDR3 totals 15 residues. Written as DNA, the CDR3 is TGCGCCAGCAGCCAAACTACAGGGGACGGAGAGACCCAGTACTTC. It specifies CASSQTTGDGETQYF.

This clone showed up just a few times. The V gene is TRBV4-1, the J gene TRBJ2-7; 8 bases line up with TRBD1. The germline V gene encodes CDR1 MGHRA and CDR2 YSYEKL. This CDR3 has 16 amino acids. The V gene end was trimmed by 0 bases and the J gene end by 2 bases; junction bases not matched to a gene: 6. In nucleotides, the CDR3 is TGCGCCAGCAGCCAAGATGAGGGACAGGTTCCCTACGAGCAGTACTTC. Its protein product is CASSQDEGQVPYEQYF.

This sequence joins TRBV29-1 and TRBJ2-2; tentatively, D is TRBD1 (5 bases). There are 15 residues in the CDR3. Germline loops: CDR1 SQVTM, CDR2 ANQGSEA. V lost 4 bases, J lost 0 bases, and 12 bases lay in between. CDR3: CSVGAGQSNTGELFF. The CDR3 coding sequence is TGCAGCGTTGGGGCAGGGCAATCGAACACCGGGGAGCTGTTTTTT.

The chain links TRBV5-1 to TRBJ1-1; 9 nucleotides line up with TRBD1. Germline V gene data show CDR1 as SGHRS and CDR2 as YFSETQ. After removal of 5 bases from V and 7 bases from J, the junction contained 12 bases not matched to a gene. The CDR3 sequence is 15 residues long. The chain's CDR3 is CASSKSIQGANEAFF. DNA for the CDR3: TGCGCCAGCAGTAAATCTATACAGGGGGCTAATGAAGCTTTCTTT.

This rearrangement joins TRBV20-1 to TRBJ2-7, with D possibly being TRBD2 (6 bases). The CDR3 totals 11 residues. The V gene's germline CDR1 is DFQATT and CDR2 SNEGSKA (reference sequence). The V gene lost 1 base and the J gene lost 5 bases, with 6 bases spanning the gap. The CDR3 sequence is CSARGGDEQYF. The DNA of the CDR3 is TGCAGTGCTAGAGGGGGGGACGAGCAGTACTTC.

This chain links TRBV6-5 with TRBJ1-4; the D gene is possibly TRBD1 (5 bases). From germline, CDR1 is MNHEY and CDR2 SVGAGI. The CDR3 covers 14 residues. V was shortened by 2 bases and J by 8 bases, with 12 bases between the two germline ends. The CDR3 region has the DNA TGTGCCAGCAGTTACGGTCTCGGGGGAGAAAAACTGTTTTTT. Amino acid sequence: CASSYGLGGEKLFF.

The chain employs TRBV4-1 and TRBJ1-4; D call uncertain. The V gene's germline CDR1 is MGHRA and CDR2 YSYEKL. V lost 0 bases and J lost 6, with 8 bases in between. This CDR3 spans 14 amino acids. Written as DNA, the CDR3 is TGCGCCAGCAGCCAAGACAGAGGGTATGAAAAACTGTTTTTT. The encoded protein is CASSQDRGYEKLFF.

This chain connects TRBV7-9 to TRBJ2-5; D is perhaps TRBD2 (5 bases). Germline V gene lookup returns CDR1 SEHNR and CDR2 FQNEAQ (reference sequence). The V end was cut by 2 bases, the J end by 6 bases, with 13 bases between. The CDR3 is 14 amino acids. The CDR3 bases are TGTGCCAGCAGCTTATGGGGAGTCGGGCAGACCCAGTACTTC. This gives the protein CASSLWGVGQTQYF.